This TCR beta chain derives from a study of long-term antiretroviral therapy in people with HIV. Findings and limits, study-wide: Dominant in the repertoire at all time points were clones expanded before ART. Compared with controls, HIV repertoires showed narrower CDR3 length ranges.

Samples were assayed with immunoSEQ v3.0 at survey level. TCRdb's copy holds only in-frame clones and misses some; the assay was immunoSEQ multiplex PCR. This table has around 26,000 clones, under 85% appearing once. Concerning this clone: Antigen specificity is unknown. Other DNA sequences from this sample encode an identical CDR3 as well.

V shed 1 base, J shed 0 bases, and the junction held 5 bases outside the gene matches. There are 16 residues in the CDR3. Germline V gives CDR1 LNHNV, CDR2 YYDKDF (reference sequence). Per donor, a minimum of one pre-ART and a minimum of two post-ART PBMC samples were available. J is TRBJ2-7 and V is TRBV15; TRBD1 aligns across 8 bases. Sequencing used unsorted PBMCs, obtained 1.1 years before starting antiretroviral therapy. The clonotype was recovered from a woman between 35 and 50 years old with HIV. The CDR3 loop reads CATSRGGTGSSYEQYF. CDR3 bases: TGTGCCACCAGCAGAGGCGGGACAGGCAGCTCCTACGAGCAGTACTTC.